Below, 31 T cell receptor beta chains from the same sample are listed, as sequenced in a study of long-term antiretroviral therapy in people with HIV. A v3.0 immunoSEQ assay was performed at survey level. TCRdb keeps only in-frame clones here, not all; method: immunoSEQ multiplex PCR. The table has under 45,000 clones, about 93% seen once; the top ten hold roughly 4%. Sequencing used unsorted PBMCs, obtained 5 to 5.5 years after starting antiretroviral therapy. The source of these receptors is a woman aged 45-59 years with HIV.

This rearrangement joins TRBV2 to TRBJ2-5; TRBD2 matches at 7 bases. The CDR3 consists of 13 residues. Germline CDR1 and CDR2: SNHLY and FYNNEI. Trimming removed 6 bases from V and 5 bases from J; junction bases left unmatched: 6. CDR3 amino acids: CASRKDGGETQYF. CDR3 in DNA: TGTGCCAGCAGGAAAGACGGGGGGGAGACCCAGTACTTC.

The V and J genes are TRBV6-1 and TRBJ2-3, with 8 bases identical to TRBD2. With V trimmed by 1 base and J by 1 base, 4 bases remained unmatched. CDR1 is MNHNS, CDR2 SASEGT, per germline. This CDR3 spans 16 amino acids. CDR3 bases: TGTGCCAGCAGTGAAGTTGCGGGGGGCCGCACAGATACGCAGTATTTT. This codes for CASSEVAGGRTDTQYF.

The chain links TRBV5-6 to TRBJ1-6; 7 bases align to TRBD1. Germline V CDR1 and CDR2: SGHDT, YYEEEE. Germline trimming cut 4 bases from V and 7 bases from J; bases unmatched to any gene: 5. The CDR3 spans 14 residues. The CDR3 is CASSIDRVNSPLHF. The CDR3 DNA reads TGTGCCAGCAGCATAGACAGGGTAAATTCACCCCTCCACTTT.

V usage is TRBV13 and J usage is TRBJ2-3; the D is unclear. The CDR3 totals 13 residues. Germline lookup yields CDR1 PRHDT and CDR2 FYEKMQ (reference sequence). V lost 5 bases to trimming and J lost 0 bases, with 6 bases between them. As DNA, the CDR3 is TGTGCCAGCAGCATAATTAGCACAGATACGCAGTATTTT. Protein product: CASSIISTDTQYF.

The V call is TRBV6-1, the J call TRBJ1-4, with 7 bases identical to TRBD1. CDR1 and CDR2 from the germline V gene are MNHNS and SASEGT. The V and J ends lost 7 bases and 7 bases, in that order; junction bases with no gene match: 6. The CDR3 consists of 13 residues. CDR3 amino acids: CASIRDSGEKLFF. The CDR3 coding sequence is TGTGCCAGCATAAGGGACAGTGGTGAAAAACTGTTTTTT.

V usage is TRBV19 and J usage is TRBJ1-5; the D is unclear. Trimming pared 1 base from V and 0 bases from J, leaving 7 bases between. This CDR3 region has 15 residues. CDR1 is LNHDA, CDR2 SQIVND, per germline (reference sequence). In DNA form, the CDR3 reads TGTGCCAGTAGTATAGCCCAATATAGCAATCAGCCCCAGCATTTT. Its protein product is CASSIAQYSNQPQHF.

This chain links TRBV27 with TRBJ1-1; D is unclear. V was shortened by 2 bases and J by 5 bases, with 12 bases between the two germline ends. CDR3 length equals 14 residues. Germline CDR1 reads MNHEY; CDR2 reads SMNVEV (reference sequence). CDR3 DNA: TGTGCCAGCAGTTTAGGCAGGTTCAATACTGAAGCTTTCTTT. Amino acid sequence: CASSLGRFNTEAFF.

The V and J genes are TRBV5-1 and TRBJ2-7; maybe TRBD2 (5 bases). This CDR3 is built from 15 residues. Germline-derived CDR1 and CDR2 are SGHRS and YFSETQ. The germline V and J ends were trimmed by 0 bases and 4 bases, with 14 bases remaining between them. Here the CDR3 reads CASSLAFSRGYEQYF. DNA of the CDR3: TGCGCCAGCAGCTTGGCCTTTTCTCGGGGATACGAGCAGTACTTC.

The chain links TRBV11-2 to TRBJ1-2, with TRBD1 as a possible D gene (5 bases). This CDR3 has 14 residues. Germline values: CDR1 SGHAT, CDR2 FQNNGV. V lost 8 bases to trimming and J lost 0 bases, with 13 bases between them. CDR3 in DNA: TGTGCCAGCGGGGCGTTCACAGCTAACTATGGCTACACCTTC. It yields the protein CASGAFTANYGYTF.

The genes are TRBV19 and TRBJ2-7, with D possibly being TRBD1 or TRBD2 (5 bases each). From germline, CDR1 is LNHDA and CDR2 SQIVND (reference sequence). The CDR3 contains 15 residues. Trimming removed 6 bases at V and 5 bases at J, with 20 bases between. This CDR3 reads CASSRLGVPGNEQYF. The CDR3 bases are TGTGCCAGTAGCCGGTTGGGGGTACCCGGAAACGAGCAGTACTTC. Drawing the rest from reference TRBV19 and TRBJ2-7, the complete variable domain is DGGITQSPKYLFRKEGQNVTLSCEQNLNHDAMYWYRQDPGQGLRLIYYSQIVNDFQKGDIAEGYSVSREKKESFPLTVTSAQKNPTAFYLCASSRLGVPGNEQYFGPGTRLTVT.

V gene TRBV6-6 combines with J gene TRBJ1-1, with D perhaps matching TRBD1 (5 bases). Germline V gene data show CDR1 as MNHNY and CDR2 as SVGAGI (reference sequence). CDR3 length: 13 amino acids. The V end was cut by 7 bases, the J end by 6 bases, with 15 bases between. This CDR3 is CASNEGVGAEAFF. The CDR3 nucleotides are TGTGCCAGCAACGAAGGGGTAGGAGCTGAAGCTTTCTTT.

The chain couples TRBV5-5 to TRBJ2-7, with D maybe TRBD2 (6 bases). CDR1 and CDR2 (germline): SGHKS, YYEKEE (reference sequence). V was pared by 1 base and J by 2 bases, with 13 bases between. The CDR3 loop spans 15 amino acids. CDR3 amino acids: CASSLTGTGPYEQYF. The DNA of the CDR3 is TGTGCCAGCAGCTTGACCGGGACTGGACCCTACGAGCAGTACTTC. Looking up the rest from reference TRBV5-5 and TRBJ2-7 gives the full variable domain: DAGVTQSPTHLIKTRGQQVTLRCSPISGHKSVSWYQQVLGQGPQFIFQYYEKEERGRGNFPDRFSARQFPNYSSELNVNALLLGDSALYLCASSLTGTGPYEQYFGPGTRLTVT.

The J gene is TRBJ2-1, the V gene TRBV19; 14 nucleotides line up with TRBD2. The ends lost 1 base at V and 3 bases at J; junction bases unmatched: 8. CDR3 length equals 19 residues. Germline V gives CDR1 LNHDA, CDR2 SQIVND (reference sequence). The DNA for the CDR3 is TGTGCCAGTAGTATAGGCCCGAGACTAGCGGGGGGGCTCTACAATGAGCAGTTCTTC. Protein product: CASSIGPRLAGGLYNEQFF.

The rearrangement links TRBV5-1 to TRBJ2-1, with 9 bases identical to TRBD2. J lost 6 bases, V lost 0 bases, and 4 bases had no gene match. Germline-derived CDR1 and CDR2 are SGHRS and YFSETQ. The CDR3 has 15 residues. CDR3 bases: TGCGCCAGCAGCTTGGGGCGGGGGGGCCTCAATGAGCAGTTCTTC. Translation gives CASSLGRGGLNEQFF.

The CDR3 here is CASSLGAGAFGNSPLHF. The CDR3 region has the DNA TGTGCCAGCAGCTTAGGGGCAGGGGCGTTCGGTAATTCACCCCTCCACTTT. The chain combines TRBV7-9 with TRBJ1-6, with D possibly being TRBD1 (6 bases). This CDR3 is 17 amino acids long. Germline V gene sequence: CDR1 SEHNR, CDR2 FQNEAQ (reference sequence). V lost 1 base and J lost 6, with 16 bases in between. Drawing the rest from reference TRBV7-9 and TRBJ1-6, the complete variable domain is DTGVSQNPRHKITKRGQNVTFRCDPISEHNRLYWYRQTLGQGPEFLTYFQNEAQLEKSRLLSDRFSAERPKGSFSTLEIQRTEQGDSAMYLCASSLGAGAFGNSPLHFGNGTRLTVT.

V usage is TRBV30 and J usage is TRBJ2-7; the D gene could be TRBD1 or TRBD2 (5 bases each). Trimming pared 0 bases from V and 7 bases from J, leaving 7 bases between. This CDR3 is built from 11 residues. CDR1 GTSNPN and CDR2 SVGIG come from the germline V gene (reference sequence). The CDR3, as DNA: TGTGCCTGGAGTGTTGGGGGAGAGCAGTACTTC. This codes for CAWSVGGEQYF.

V usage is TRBV11-2 and J usage is TRBJ1-3; a possible D gene is TRBD1 (6 bases). The germline V and J ends were trimmed by 1 base and 2 bases, with 9 bases remaining between them. The germline gives CDR1 SGHAT, CDR2 FQNNGV. This CDR3 is built from 15 residues. This CDR3 is CASSLAGGTGNTIYF. The CDR3 DNA is TGTGCCAGCAGCTTAGCTGGGGGCACTGGAAACACCATATATTTT.

This chain connects TRBV30 to TRBJ1-6; 7 positions match TRBD1. Trimming at V came to 3 bases and at J to 5 bases, leaving 13 bases not matched to a gene. Germline CDR1 GTSNPN, CDR2 SVGIG (reference sequence). The CDR3 runs 17 residues. The CDR3 DNA is TGTGCCTGGAGCCGACAGGGATTGGGGGCCCATAATTCACCCCTCCACTTT. This translates into CAWSRQGLGAHNSPLHF. The entire variable domain, with the rest obtained from reference TRBV30 and TRBJ1-6, is as follows: SQTIHQWPATLVQPVGSPLSLECTVEGTSNPNLYWYRQAAGRGLQLLFYSVGIGQISSEVPQNLSASRPQDRQFILSSKKLLLSDSGFYLCAWSRQGLGAHNSPLHFGNGTRLTVT.

This sequence joins TRBV4-2 and TRBJ2-6, with D tentatively TRBD1 (6 bases). V shed 4 bases and J shed 1 base, with 14 bases lying between them. Germline CDR1 reads LGHNA; CDR2 reads YNFKEQ. This CDR3 contains 17 residues. The CDR3 protein is CASSRSDDRSGANVLTF. For the CDR3, the DNA is TGTGCCAGCAGCCGGAGCGACGACAGGTCTGGGGCCAACGTCCTGACTTTC.

This chain links TRBV23-1 with TRBJ2-7, with 8 bases identical to TRBD2. Being an ORF, TRBV23-1 has a function that is uncertain. J was trimmed by 2 bases and V by 2 bases; bases with no gene match: 2. The CDR3 loop spans 14 amino acids. The CDR3 region is CASSQAGGPYEQYF. The DNA of the CDR3 is TGCGCCAGCAGTCAAGCGGGGGGCCCCTACGAGCAGTACTTC.

The chain joins TRBV29-1 to TRBJ1-2; D might be TRBD1 (5 bases). Germline loops: CDR1 SQVTM, CDR2 ANQGSEA. CDR3 length equals 12 residues. V was pared by 3 bases and J by 2 bases, with 7 bases between. The CDR3 DNA follows: TGCAGCGTTGAGAAGGGGAACTATGGCTACACCTTC. This encodes CSVEKGNYGYTF.

The J gene is TRBJ2-3, the V gene TRBV7-2, with 13 positions matching TRBD2. CDR1 and CDR2 (germline): SGHTA, FQGNSA. CDR3 length equals 17 residues. With 1 base clipped from V and 7 bases from J, the junction kept 8 bases outside the gene matches. The CDR3: CASSLGTSGGVQNTQYF. The CDR3 bases are TGTGCCAGCAGCTTAGGGACTAGCGGGGGAGTACAGAATACGCAGTATTTT.

The genes are TRBV2 and TRBJ2-5; possible D gene TRBD2, 6 bases. V lost 4 bases, J lost 1 base, and 16 bases lay in between. The CDR3 totals 16 residues. Germline values: CDR1 SNHLY, CDR2 FYNNEI. The CDR3 DNA reads TGTGCCAGCAGTGCAGGGACTGCGGTTACCCAAGAGACCCAGTACTTC. This codes for CASSAGTAVTQETQYF.

The V and J genes are TRBV4-2 and TRBJ2-3; no clear D. This CDR3 has 13 amino acids. The germline V gene encodes CDR1 LGHNA and CDR2 YNFKEQ. V lost 0 bases and J 4 bases, leaving 5 bases between the germline ends. The CDR3 loop reads CASSQDSSDTQYF. In DNA, the CDR3 is TGTGCCAGCAGCCAAGACTCTTCAGATACGCAGTATTTT.

The chain joins TRBV27 to TRBJ1-1; possibly TRBD1 for D (5 bases). CDR3 length: 16 amino acids. Trimming took off 6 bases at V and 1 base at J, with 18 bases between the two ends. Germline CDR1 MNHEY, CDR2 SMNVEV (reference sequence). CDR3 region: CASSLYRKGENTEAFF. The CDR3 nucleotides read TGTGCCAGCAGCCTCTACAGGAAAGGAGAGAACACTGAAGCTTTCTTT.

V gene TRBV15 combines with J gene TRBJ1-2; tentative D call: TRBD1 (5 bases). The germline V gene encodes CDR1 LNHNV and CDR2 YYDKDF (reference sequence). V was trimmed by 0 bases and J by 6 bases, leaving 17 bases between them. The CDR3 contains 16 residues. CDR3 amino acids: CATSRDYRLTADGYTF. In DNA, the CDR3 is TGTGCCACCAGCAGAGATTATAGGTTGACAGCGGATGGCTACACCTTC.

CDR3 bases: TGTGCCTGGAGTGAGGGCCGGAGGAATGAGCAGTTCTTC. This gives the protein CAWSEGRRNEQFF. This chain joins TRBV30 and TRBJ2-1; weak D call: TRBD2 (5 bases). The CDR3 consists of 13 residues. With 1 base removed from V and 7 bases from J, the gap between germline ends came to 11 bases. CDR1 GTSNPN and CDR2 SVGIG come from the germline V gene (reference sequence).

V gene TRBV30 combines with J gene TRBJ2-7, with D unclear. The length of the CDR3 is 11 residues. Deletions cut 5 bases from V and 0 bases from J, with 5 bases between. Germline V lookup: CDR1 GTSNPN, CDR2 SVGIG (reference sequence). The CDR3 spells CAWEVSYEQYF. CDR3 DNA sequence: TGTGCCTGGGAGGTCTCCTACGAGCAGTACTTC.

The gene calls are TRBV9 and TRBJ1-3, with D tentatively TRBD1 (5 bases). CDR3 length equals 14 residues. With 4 bases removed from V and 6 bases from J, the gap between germline ends came to 14 bases. Germline CDR1 is SGDLS and CDR2 is YYNGEE. CDR3 DNA: TGTGCCAGCAGCCCGATGGGGGGGGAAAACACCATATATTTT. This translates into CASSPMGGENTIYF.

V and J are TRBV29-1 and TRBJ2-7; 8 bases match TRBD1. The V segment lost 5 bases and the J segment 0 bases; nucleotides outside the gene matches: 3. This CDR3 contains 13 residues. Germline CDR1 SQVTM, CDR2 ANQGSEA. The CDR3 region has the DNA TGCAGCGTTACCGGGACAGGCTCCTACGAGCAGTACTTC. This sequence encodes CSVTGTGSYEQYF.

This clone showed up just a few times. DNA of the CDR3: TGTGCCAGCAGTTCCAGGGGTTCAACTAATGAAAAACTGTTTTTT. Its protein product is CASSSRGSTNEKLFF. The chain uses TRBV27 and TRBJ1-4; perhaps TRBD1 as D (6 bases). V was clipped by 4 bases and J by 0 bases, with 9 bases between them. CDR1 is MNHEY and CDR2 is SMNVEV in the germline V gene (reference sequence). The CDR3 spans 15 residues.